Below are 9 T cell receptor beta chains sequenced from a single sample in a study of blood T cell repertoires in COVID-19. Only in-frame clones appear in the TCRdb table, and some are missing; sequencing was by immunoSEQ multiplex PCR. The table lists 15,000 to 20,000 clones, about 91% of them singletons. Input material: peripheral blood. Every receptor here comes from a man in his fifties or sixties with active COVID-19.

This chain joins TRBV30 and TRBJ2-3, with 7 bases fitting TRBD2. The V gene's germline CDR1 is GTSNPN and CDR2 SVGIG (reference sequence). J gave up 0 bases and V 2 bases, and 2 bases lay outside the gene matches. The length of the CDR3 is 14 residues. The CDR3 sequence is CAWSKGLSTDTQYF. CDR3 bases: TGTGCCTGGAGTAAGGGACTAAGCACAGATACGCAGTATTTT.

The chain couples TRBV11-1 to TRBJ2-1; 7 bases match TRBD2. Germline lookup yields CDR1 SGHAT and CDR2 FQDESV (reference sequence). Trimming took 4 bases from V and 8 from J; bases not matched to a gene: 5. There are 13 residues in the CDR3. This chain's CDR3 is CASSSTSQHEQFF. The DNA for the CDR3 is TGTGCCAGCAGCTCGACTAGCCAGCATGAGCAGTTCTTC.

The chain uses TRBV7-2 and TRBJ2-1; D perhaps matches TRBD1 (5 bases). This CDR3 spans 16 amino acids. The V end was cut by 2 bases, the J end by 2 bases, with 13 bases between. Germline V CDR1 and CDR2: SGHTA, FQGNSA. In DNA, the CDR3 is TGTGCCAGCAGCTTATTGCCAGGGATCACCTACAATGAGCAGTTCTTC. It codes for CASSLLPGITYNEQFF. The full variable domain, in which reference TRBV7-2 and TRBJ2-1 provide the parts outside the CDR3, is GAGVSQSPSNKVTEKGKDVELRCDPISGHTALYWYRQSLGQGLEFLIYFQGNSAPDKSGLPSDRFSAERTGGSVSTLTIQRTQQEDSAVYLCASSLLPGITYNEQFFGPGTRLTVL.

The V gene is TRBV19, the J gene TRBJ1-2, with D possibly TRBD1 on 6 matching bases. From germline, CDR1 is LNHDA and CDR2 SQIVND (reference sequence). V lost 6 bases and J lost 8, with 16 bases in between. The CDR3 is made up of 13 amino acids. In DNA, the CDR3 is TGTGCCAGTAGAATTAACAACAGGGAAGGCTACACCTTC. Translating gives CASRINNREGYTF. Based on the CDR3 plus reference TRBV19 and TRBJ1-2, the full variable domain is DGGITQSPKYLFRKEGQNVTLSCEQNLNHDAMYWYRQDPGQGLRLIYYSQIVNDFQKGDIAEGYSVSREKKESFPLTVTSAQKNPTAFYLCASRINNREGYTFGSGTRLTVV.

The chain has TRBV19 and TRBJ2-1, with 7 bases identical to TRBD2. The V and J ends lost 9 bases and 3 bases, in that order; junction bases with no gene match: 8. The length of the CDR3 is 14 residues. The V gene's germline CDR1 is LNHDA and CDR2 SQIVND (reference sequence). The CDR3 DNA reads TGTGCCAGCCGGGGAGCGGGGAACTACAATGAGCAGTTCTTC. It specifies CASRGAGNYNEQFF.

This rearrangement joins TRBV9 to TRBJ1-6; 7 nucleotides line up with TRBD1. From germline, CDR1 is SGDLS and CDR2 YYNGEE. The ends lost 4 bases at V and 7 bases at J; junction bases unmatched: 2. CDR3 length: 13 residues. The chain's CDR3 is CASSLTGNSPLHF. In DNA, the CDR3 is TGTGCCAGCAGCTTGACAGGGAATTCACCCCTCCACTTT.

The rearrangement uses TRBV4-2 and TRBJ2-5, with TRBD2 matching 9 bases. V dropped 4 bases and J dropped 4; count of bases not matched to a gene: 10. Germline V CDR1 and CDR2: LGHNA, YNFKEQ. The CDR3 totals 16 residues. The CDR3 DNA reads as TGTGCCAGCAGCCCGATGGCTGGCGGGGGGGTAGAGACCCAGTACTTC. Translating gives CASSPMAGGGVETQYF.

The chain combines TRBV5-1 with TRBJ2-5, with 9 bases aligning to TRBD1. Germline V gene lookup returns CDR1 SGHRS and CDR2 YFSETQ. Trimming removed 4 bases from V and 4 bases from J; junction bases left unmatched: 5. This CDR3 has 14 amino acids. Here the CDR3 reads CASSTGGAGETQYF. The CDR3 DNA sequence: TGCGCCAGCAGCACAGGGGGCGCAGGAGAGACCCAGTACTTC.

This sequence joins TRBV28 and TRBJ1-1; TRBD1 is a possible D gene (5 bases). The CDR3 length is 14 residues. In germline, CDR1 is MDHEN, CDR2 SYDVKM. Trimming took 8 bases from V and 2 from J, leaving 15 bases between them. In DNA, the CDR3 is TGTGCCAGCCTGGGGGGGAATAGAAACACTGAAGCTTTCTTT. It yields the protein CASLGGNRNTEAFF.